Shown below are 13 T cell receptor beta chains from a single sample sequenced in a study of T cells in women clearing cervical HPV infection. The method was immunoSEQ multiplex PCR; TCRdb's version includes in-frame clones alone and lacks a portion of them. The sample totals 30,000 to 45,000 clones. Source material: blood buffy coat. All receptors derive from a woman aged 18 to 69 with a cervical HPV16 infection that either progressed to CIN3+ or cleared (not recorded which).

Concerning this clone itself: The missing CDR3 end, 3 residues past where the read stops, is filled in from the germline J gene. This chain links TRBV18 with TRBJ1-6; D possibly corresponds to TRBD1 (6 bases). CDR1 is KGHSH, CDR2 LQKENI, per germline. The CDR3 is 15 amino acids. V gave up 5 bases and J gave up 9 bases, with 17 bases separating them. This CDR3 is CASSYPGASGSPLHF. The part of the CDR3 DNA that was read is TGTGCCAGCTCATATCCAGGGGCATCGGGTTCACCC.

Note on this clone: Read coverage stops 3 residues before the CDR3 terminus; the germline J gene supplies the remainder. This sequence joins TRBV7-3 and TRBJ1-5; 7 bases fit TRBD1. Germline V gene lookup returns CDR1 SGHTA and CDR2 FQGTGA. This CDR3 comprises 16 residues. The ends lost 5 bases at V and 2 bases at J; junction bases unmatched: 9. CDR3 sequence reads: CASSGDSGKGNQPQHF. The sequenced part of the CDR3 DNA is TGTGCCAGCAGCGGGGACAGCGGTAAGGGCAATCAGCCC.

For this clone: Read data end 3 residues before the CDR3 end; the end is taken from the germline J gene. This chain connects TRBV20-1 to TRBJ2-1; 12 nucleotides match TRBD1. J lost 8 bases, V lost 4 bases, and 3 bases had no gene match. The germline V gene encodes CDR1 DFQATT and CDR2 SNEGSKA (reference sequence). The CDR3 covers 13 residues. CDR3 amino acids: CSAKGQGAHEQFF. The DNA read from the CDR3 is TGCAGTGCTAAGGGACAGGGGGCCCATGAG.

Concerning this clone itself: From the germline J gene comes the end of the CDR3, since the read stops 3 residues before it. V gene TRBV5-1 combines with J gene TRBJ1-2; perhaps TRBD1 as D (6 bases). CDR1 is SGHRS, CDR2 YFSETQ, per germline. Trimming took 3 bases from V and 6 from J, leaving 12 bases between them. This CDR3 has 13 amino acids. The CDR3 here is CASSSNRVDGYTF. The CDR3 DNA, read in part, is TGCGCCAGCAGCTCGAACAGGGTAGATGGC.

Comment on this clone: Read coverage stops 3 residues before the CDR3 terminus; the germline J gene supplies the remainder. The V call is TRBV7-8, the J call TRBJ1-1; no clear D. CDR1 and CDR2 (germline): SGHVS, FQNEAQ. The germline V and J ends were trimmed by 7 bases and 7 bases, with 13 bases remaining between them. The CDR3 is 12 residues long. The CDR3 reads CASTPPVIEAFF. CDR3 bases read: TGTGCCAGCACCCCCCCGGTAATTGAA.

A remark on this clone: The CDR3 end falls 3 residues outside the read, so it is completed with the germline J gene. The chain carries TRBV19 and TRBJ2-4; D remains ambiguous. The CDR3 totals 13 residues. CDR1 is LNHDA and CDR2 is SQIVND in the germline V gene (reference sequence). The sequenced CDR3 bases are TGTGCCAGTAGTATAGGGCACACAGATGGT. Its translation is CASSIGHTDG. The full-length CDR3 reads as CASSIGHTDGQYF.

As concerns this clone: Read data end 3 residues before the CDR3 end; the end is taken from the germline J gene. The V call is TRBV30, the J call TRBJ1-3, with D tentatively TRBD1 (5 bases). The CDR3 loop spans 12 amino acids. The germline V and J ends were trimmed by 4 bases and 3 bases, with 7 bases remaining between them. Looked up from germline, CDR1 is GTSNPN and CDR2 is SVGIG (reference sequence). The sequenced CDR3 bases are TGTGCCTGGAAGGGACTTGGAAACACC. Its translation is CAWKGLGNT. The entire CDR3 protein reads CAWKGLGNTIYF.

In regard to this clone: The missing CDR3 end, 3 residues past where the read stops, is filled in from the germline J gene. The V call is TRBV18, the J call TRBJ2-2; D is perhaps TRBD2 (5 bases). Germline V gene sequence: CDR1 KGHSH, CDR2 LQKENI. The CDR3 is 20 amino acids. Deletions cut 1 base from V and 4 bases from J, with 25 bases between. The CDR3 loop is CASSPLNLDLFVRATGELFF. Incomplete CDR3 DNA: TGTGCCAGCTCACCACTAAATTTGGACTTATTTGTTAGGGCCACCGGGGAG. Variable domain in full (rest from reference TRBV18 and TRBJ2-2): NAGVMQNPRHLVRRRGQEARLRCSPMKGHSHVYWYRQLPEEGLKFMVYLQKENIIDESGMPKERFSAEFPKEGPSILRIQQVVRGDSAAYFCASSPLNLDLFVRATGELFFGEGSRLTVL.

Worth noting for this clone: The read comes to an end 3 residues before the CDR3 does, leaving the germline J gene to fill in the end. The chain has TRBV18 and TRBJ2-2; D call uncertain. V was pared by 5 bases and J by 5 bases, with 18 bases between. This CDR3 is built from 16 residues. In germline, CDR1 is KGHSH, CDR2 LQKENI. The DNA read from the CDR3 is TGTGCCAGCTCAACGAGTCGGGTCGAGACTACCGGGGAG. Translation: CASSTSRVETTGE. The CDR3, in full, reads CASSTSRVETTGELFF. Full variable domain (rest looked up from reference TRBV18 and TRBJ2-2): NAGVMQNPRHLVRRRGQEARLRCSPMKGHSHVYWYRQLPEEGLKFMVYLQKENIIDESGMPKERFSAEFPKEGPSILRIQQVVRGDSAAYFCASSTSRVETTGELFFGEGSRLTVL.

Note on this clone: The read finishes 3 residues shy of the CDR3 end, and the germline J gene is used to complete it. V gene TRBV7-6 combines with J gene TRBJ1-4, with 8 bases lining up with TRBD1. Germline V gives CDR1 SGHVS, CDR2 FNYEAQ. Germline trimming cut 6 bases from V and 2 bases from J; bases unmatched to any gene: 8. CDR3 length equals 16 residues. The DNA read from the CDR3 is TGTGCCAGCAGATCCCCTTACAGGGGGACTAATGAAAAA. Translated: CASRSPYRGTNEK. The full CDR3 is CASRSPYRGTNEKLFF.

On this clone itself: The CDR3 end lies 3 residues beyond the end of the read and is filled in from the germline J gene. V is TRBV2 and J is TRBJ2-7, with TRBD1 matching over 7 bases. The J segment lost 2 bases and the V segment lost 1 base, leaving 2 bases of the junction unmatched. From germline, CDR1 is SNHLY and CDR2 FYNNEI. This CDR3 contains 14 residues. Incomplete CDR3 DNA: TGTGCCAGCAGTGAAGAGGACAGGACCTACGAG. Translating it yields CASSEEDRTYE. The entire CDR3 reads CASSEEDRTYEQYF.

With regard to this clone: The read comes to an end 3 residues before the CDR3 does, leaving the germline J gene to fill in the end. This chain links TRBV30 with TRBJ2-2; 10 bases match TRBD2. CDR3 size: 16 residues. Germline V gene data show CDR1 as GTSNPN and CDR2 as SVGIG (reference sequence). Germline trimming cut 0 bases from V and 7 bases from J; bases unmatched to any gene: 8. The CDR3 DNA, read in part, is TGTGCCTGGAGTGTAGTAAGCGGGGGGGCCTTCGGGGAG. Translation gives CAWSVVSGGAFGE. The complete CDR3 sequence is CAWSVVSGGAFGELFF.

A remark on this clone: The read terminates 3 residues ahead of where the CDR3 ends, so the germline J gene completes it. The sample holds other DNA sequences that translate to the same CDR3. This chain uses TRBV19 with TRBJ1-3; D perhaps matches TRBD1 (5 bases). The germline gives CDR1 LNHDA, CDR2 SQIVND (reference sequence). Trimming shortened V by 5 bases and J by 4 bases, and 12 bases separated the two germline ends. This CDR3 comprises 14 residues. Partial CDR3 DNA: TGTGCCAGTAGTCCAGGACAATTAGGAAACACC. It encodes CASSPGQLGNT. The CDR3, in full, reads CASSPGQLGNTIYF. The variable domain in full, completed from reference TRBV19 and TRBJ1-3, reads DGGITQSPKYLFRKEGQNVTLSCEQNLNHDAMYWYRQDPGQGLRLIYYSQIVNDFQKGDIAEGYSVSREKKESFPLTVTSAQKNPTAFYLCASSPGQLGNTIYFGEGSWLTVV.